The following is a T cell receptor beta chain sequence with its context. Antigen unknown. The data were taken from a study of radiotherapy plus CTLA-4 blockade in lung cancer. Whole-study findings and limits: Reports identified early blood T cell clone dynamics, with interferon-beta, as the best response predictor. Among blood TCR repertoires after radiotherapy plus ipilimumab, tumor-derived clones expanded.

Some clones are missing from TCRdb's copy, which holds only in-frame ones; the method was immunoSEQ multiplex PCR. Of over 100,000 clones in the sample, 70% to 90% were seen once. Sequenced here: peripheral blood, sampled from a patient treated with radiotherapy plus ipilimumab. The source of this sequence is a human donor with non-small cell lung cancer that progressed on radiotherapy plus ipilimumab.

CDR3 sequence reads: CASSLGGDSNQPQHF. CDR3 DNA sequence: TGTGCCAGCAGCTTAGGAGGAGATAGCAATCAGCCCCAGCATTTT. The chain couples TRBV7-9 to TRBJ1-5; no definite D call. The CDR3 consists of 15 residues. V was trimmed by 1 base and J by 0 bases, leaving 7 bases between them. CDR1 is SEHNR, CDR2 FQNEAQ, per germline (reference sequence).